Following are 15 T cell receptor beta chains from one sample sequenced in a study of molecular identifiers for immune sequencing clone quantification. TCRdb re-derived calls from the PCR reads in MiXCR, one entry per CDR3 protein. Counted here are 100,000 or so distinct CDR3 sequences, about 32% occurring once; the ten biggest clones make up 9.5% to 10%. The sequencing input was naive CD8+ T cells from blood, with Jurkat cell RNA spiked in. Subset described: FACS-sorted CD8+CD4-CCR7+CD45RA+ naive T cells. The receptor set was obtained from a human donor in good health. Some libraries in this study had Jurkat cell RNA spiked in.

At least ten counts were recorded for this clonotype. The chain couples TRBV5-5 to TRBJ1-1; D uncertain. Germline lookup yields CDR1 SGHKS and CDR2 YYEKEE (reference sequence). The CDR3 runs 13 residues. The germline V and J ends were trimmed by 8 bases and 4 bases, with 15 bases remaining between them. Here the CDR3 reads CASILPGSTEAFF. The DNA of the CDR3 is TGTGCCAGTATCCTTCCGGGCAGCACTGAAGCTTTCTTT. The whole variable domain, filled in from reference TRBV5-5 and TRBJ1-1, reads DAGVTQSPTHLIKTRGQQVTLRCSPISGHKSVSWYQQVLGQGPQFIFQYYEKEERGRGNFPDRFSARQFPNYSSELNVNALLLGDSALYLCASILPGSTEAFFGQGTRLTVV.

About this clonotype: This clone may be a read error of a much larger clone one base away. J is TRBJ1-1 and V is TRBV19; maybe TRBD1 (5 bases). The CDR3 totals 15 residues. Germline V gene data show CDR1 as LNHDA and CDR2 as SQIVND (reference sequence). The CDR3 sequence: CASSATGRQNTEASF. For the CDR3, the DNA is TGTGCCAGTAGTGCAACGGGACGGCAGAACACTGAAGCTTCCTTT.

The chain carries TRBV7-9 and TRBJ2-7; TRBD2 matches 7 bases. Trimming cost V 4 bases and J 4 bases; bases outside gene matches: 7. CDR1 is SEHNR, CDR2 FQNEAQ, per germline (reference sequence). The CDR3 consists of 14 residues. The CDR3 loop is CASSYTSEQYEQYF. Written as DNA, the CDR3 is TGTGCCAGCAGCTATACTAGCGAGCAGTACGAGCAGTACTTC.

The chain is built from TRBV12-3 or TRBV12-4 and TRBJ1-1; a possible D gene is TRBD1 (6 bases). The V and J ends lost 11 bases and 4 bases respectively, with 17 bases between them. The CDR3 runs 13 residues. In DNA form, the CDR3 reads TGTGCCTCGGCCGGGGGGCTGAGCACTGAAGCTTTCTTT. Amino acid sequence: CASAGGLSTEAFF.

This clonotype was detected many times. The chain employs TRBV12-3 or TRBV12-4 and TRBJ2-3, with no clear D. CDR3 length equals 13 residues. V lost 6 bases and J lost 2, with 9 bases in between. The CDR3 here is CASRPGYTDTQYF. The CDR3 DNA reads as TGTGCCAGCAGACCAGGATACACAGATACGCAGTATTTT.

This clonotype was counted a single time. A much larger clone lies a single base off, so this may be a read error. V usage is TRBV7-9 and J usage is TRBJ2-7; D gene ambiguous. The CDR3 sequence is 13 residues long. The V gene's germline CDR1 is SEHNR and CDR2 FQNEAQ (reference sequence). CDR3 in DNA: TGTGCCGGCAGCCCCGTAAGCTCCTACGAGCAGTACTTC. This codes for CAGSPVSSYEQYF.

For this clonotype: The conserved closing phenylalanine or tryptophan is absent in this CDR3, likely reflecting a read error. This CDR3 reads CASSPGHNYGYTI. The CDR3 nucleotides read TGTGCCAGCTCACCAGGGCACAACTATGGCTACACCATC. The chain employs TRBV18 and TRBJ1-2; D unclear. This CDR3 contains 13 residues. The V gene lost 2 bases and the J gene lost 2 bases, with 6 bases spanning the gap. The V gene's germline CDR1 is KGHSH and CDR2 LQKENI.

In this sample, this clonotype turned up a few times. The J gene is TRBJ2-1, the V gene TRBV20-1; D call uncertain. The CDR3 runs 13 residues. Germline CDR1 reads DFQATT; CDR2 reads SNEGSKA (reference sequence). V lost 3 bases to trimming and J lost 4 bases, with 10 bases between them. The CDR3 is CSARASPYNEQFF. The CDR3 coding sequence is TGCAGTGCTAGGGCTAGTCCGTACAATGAGCAGTTCTTC.

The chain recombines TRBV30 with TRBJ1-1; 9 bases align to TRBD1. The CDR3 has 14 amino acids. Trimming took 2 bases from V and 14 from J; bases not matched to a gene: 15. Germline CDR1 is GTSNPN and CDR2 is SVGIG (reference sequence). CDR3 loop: CAWSRGTGNTEVFF. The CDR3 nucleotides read TGTGCCTGGAGTCGGGGGACAGGGAACACAGAAGTCTTCTTT. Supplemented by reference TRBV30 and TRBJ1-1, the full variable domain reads SQTIHQWPATLVQPVGSPLSLECTVEGTSNPNLYWYRQAAGRGLQLLFYSVGIGQISSEVPQNLSASRPQDRQFILSSKKLLLSDSGFYLCAWSRGTGNTEVFFGQGTRLTVV.

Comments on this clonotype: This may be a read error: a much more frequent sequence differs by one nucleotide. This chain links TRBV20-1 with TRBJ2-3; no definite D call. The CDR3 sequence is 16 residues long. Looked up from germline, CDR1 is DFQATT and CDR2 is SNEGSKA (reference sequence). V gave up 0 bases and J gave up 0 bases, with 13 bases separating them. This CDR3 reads CSARDTLPGSTDTQYF. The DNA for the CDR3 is TGCAGTGCTAGAGATACTCTCCCCGGGAGCACAGATACGCAGTATTTT.

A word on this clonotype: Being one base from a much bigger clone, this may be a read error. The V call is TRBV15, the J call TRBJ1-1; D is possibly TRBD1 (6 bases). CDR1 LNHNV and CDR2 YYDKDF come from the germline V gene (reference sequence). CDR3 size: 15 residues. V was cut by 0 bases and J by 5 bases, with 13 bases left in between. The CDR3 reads CATSRDRGLMTEAFF. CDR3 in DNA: TGTGCCACCAGCAGAGATCGGGGGCTGATGACTGAAGCTTTCTTT.

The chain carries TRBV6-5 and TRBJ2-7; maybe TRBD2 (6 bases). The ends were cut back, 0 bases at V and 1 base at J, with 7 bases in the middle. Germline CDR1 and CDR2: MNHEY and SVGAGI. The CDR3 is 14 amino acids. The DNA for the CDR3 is TGTGCCAGCAGTTACTCGGGGGGTTCCTACGAGCAGTACTTC. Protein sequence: CASSYSGGSYEQYF.

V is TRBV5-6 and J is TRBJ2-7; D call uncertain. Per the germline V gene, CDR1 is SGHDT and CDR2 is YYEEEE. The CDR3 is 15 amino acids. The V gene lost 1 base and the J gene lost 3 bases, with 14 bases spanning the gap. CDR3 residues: CASSLFLAVNYEQYF. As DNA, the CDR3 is TGTGCCAGCAGCTTGTTCCTGGCAGTGAACTACGAGCAGTACTTC.

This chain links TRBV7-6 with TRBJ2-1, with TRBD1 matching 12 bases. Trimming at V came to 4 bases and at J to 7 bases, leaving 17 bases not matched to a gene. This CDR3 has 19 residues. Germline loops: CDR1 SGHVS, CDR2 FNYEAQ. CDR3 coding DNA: TGTGCCAGCAGCTCAAACCGAGCGGGACAGGGGGCTACGGGGAATGAGCAGTTCTTC. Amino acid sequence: CASSSNRAGQGATGNEQFF. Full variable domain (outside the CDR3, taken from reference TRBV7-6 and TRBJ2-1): GAGVSQSPRYKVTKRGQDVALRCDPISGHVSLYWYRQALGQGPEFLTYFNYEAQQDKSGLPNDRFSAERPEGSISTLTIQRTEQRDSAMYRCASSSNRAGQGATGNEQFFGPGTRLTVL.

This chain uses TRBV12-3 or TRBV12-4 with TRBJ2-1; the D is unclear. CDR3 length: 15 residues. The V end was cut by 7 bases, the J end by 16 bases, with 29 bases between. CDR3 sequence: CASIGQWLPYNGQFF. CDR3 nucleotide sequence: TGTGCCAGCATCGGTCAGTGGCTCCCCTACAATGGGCAATTCTTC.